This T cell receptor (beta chain) stems from a study of blood T cell repertoires in COVID-19. Per the germline V gene, CDR1 is MDHEN and CDR2 is SYDVKM. This CDR3 contains 14 residues. Trimming took 5 bases from V and 6 from J; bases not matched to a gene: 9. This table comes from immunoSEQ multiplex PCR, and its TCRdb copy is limited to in-frame clones, with some not included. This sample yields a few hundred thousand clones, of which 65% to 85% are seen a single time; approximately 3.6% belongs to the top ten. The TCR comes from a man in his forties or fifties who had recovered from COVID-19. The sequencing input was PBMCs or T cells enriched from blood (not recorded which). This chain connects TRBV28 to TRBJ1-1; 7 bases are shared with TRBD1. The DNA of the CDR3 is TGTGCCAGCAGTCGCCGGACAGGTCAGGCTGAAGCTTTCTTT. Protein: CASSRRTGQAEAFF.